Below, 22 T cell receptor beta chains from the same sample are listed, as sequenced in a study of cytomegalovirus exposure and HLA in healthy donors. PCR involved 60 Vbeta and 13 Jbeta primers. TCRdb's copy holds only in-frame clones and misses some; the assay was immunoSEQ multiplex PCR. This sample contains over 100,000 clones. Specimen: PBMCs. The receptors were gathered from a man younger than 35 in good health and CMV-seronegative.

This chain links TRBV11-1 with TRBJ2-7; 7 bases align to TRBD2. From germline, CDR1 is SGHAT and CDR2 FQDESV (reference sequence). J lost 3 bases, V lost 1 base, and 3 bases had no gene match. CDR3 length equals 14 residues. The CDR3 sequence: CASSLGGRVYEQYF. The CDR3 coding sequence is TGTGCCAGCAGCTTAGGCGGGAGAGTCTACGAGCAGTACTTC.

The gene calls are TRBV7-2 and TRBJ2-6; D not resolved. Trimming pared 5 bases from V and 1 base from J, leaving 6 bases between. This CDR3 is built from 14 residues. Per the germline V gene, CDR1 is SGHTA and CDR2 is FQGNSA. CDR3 nucleotides: TGTGCCAGCAGCCGCGATTCTGGGGCCAACGTCCTGACTTTC. This sequence encodes CASSRDSGANVLTF.

This chain joins TRBV9 and TRBJ2-7; TRBD2 matches 7 bases. Germline V lookup: CDR1 SGDLS, CDR2 YYNGEE. This CDR3 region has 15 residues. The J segment lost 4 bases and the V segment lost 4 bases, leaving 11 bases of the junction unmatched. The CDR3 DNA is TGTGCCAGCAGCCCAAGACTAGCTTCGGGTTACGAGCAGTACTTC. Residues: CASSPRLASGYEQYF.

V gene TRBV29-1 combines with J gene TRBJ2-7, with a weak D call TRBD1 (6 bases). The length of the CDR3 is 12 residues. CDR1 and CDR2 from the germline V gene are SQVTM and ANQGSEA. Trimming pared 7 bases from V and 2 bases from J, leaving 12 bases between. Here the CDR3 DNA reads TGCAGCGGCCGGGACAAAGCCTACGAGCAGTACTTC. It specifies CSGRDKAYEQYF.

The chain employs TRBV27 and TRBJ2-1, with 9 bases lining up with TRBD2. V was clipped by 3 bases and J by 6 bases; unmatched bases: 3. CDR1 is MNHEY and CDR2 is SMNVEV in the germline V gene (reference sequence). CDR3 length: 14 amino acids. The CDR3 DNA sequence: TGTGCCAGCAGTTTTCCTAGCGGGATCAATGAGCAGTTCTTC. Amino acid sequence: CASSFPSGINEQFF.

The chain is built from TRBV28 and TRBJ1-6; TRBD1 aligns across 8 bases. This CDR3 region has 14 residues. Per germline, CDR1 MDHEN and CDR2 SYDVKM. After removal of 6 bases from V and 7 bases from J, the junction contained 5 bases not matched to a gene. The CDR3 spells CASRPGQENSPLHF. The DNA of the CDR3 is TGTGCCAGCAGGCCGGGACAGGAAAATTCACCCCTCCACTTT.

The chain is built from TRBV6-5 and TRBJ1-1, with TRBD1 as a possible D gene (6 bases). CDR3 length: 15 amino acids. CDR1 is MNHEY, CDR2 SVGAGI, per germline. V lost 0 bases and J lost 3, with 11 bases in between. The chain's CDR3 is CASSYSQGFYTEAFF. The CDR3 nucleotides are TGTGCCAGCAGTTACTCACAGGGATTCTACACTGAAGCTTTCTTT.

This CDR3 is CASSFDRNTEAFF. In DNA form, the CDR3 reads TGTGCCAGCAGCTTTGACAGGAACACTGAAGCTTTCTTT. The chain couples TRBV5-6 to TRBJ1-1; D perhaps matches TRBD1 (5 bases). Germline V gene data show CDR1 as SGHDT and CDR2 as YYEEEE. The CDR3 runs to 13 residues. V lost 2 bases, J lost 1 base, and 6 bases lay in between.

The V call is TRBV5-4, the J call TRBJ2-7; 9 positions match TRBD1. J gave up 6 bases and V 5 bases, and 9 bases lay outside the gene matches. CDR1 is SGHNT, CDR2 YYREEE, per germline (reference sequence). The CDR3 extends over 14 amino acids. The CDR3 nucleotides are TGTGCCAGCAGGGCCGGGACAGGGAGGGGCGAGCAGTACTTC. Translated, it gives CASRAGTGRGEQYF.

The gene calls are TRBV4-2 and TRBJ2-3, with 8 bases aligning to TRBD2. Trimming removed 1 base from V and 2 bases from J; junction bases left unmatched: 14. The CDR3 sequence is 19 residues long. Germline V gene lookup returns CDR1 LGHNA and CDR2 YNFKEQ. In DNA, the CDR3 is TGTGCCAGCAGCCAAGGGACATTACCGGGACTAGACAACACAGATACGCAGTATTTT. It yields the protein CASSQGTLPGLDNTDTQYF.

The chain is built from TRBV19 and TRBJ2-7; a weak D match, TRBD1 (6 bases). Germline assignment: CDR1 LNHDA and CDR2 SQIVND (reference sequence). This CDR3 region has 13 residues. The germline V and J ends were trimmed by 8 bases and 2 bases, with 13 bases remaining between them. The CDR3 reads CASESGVTYEQYF. The CDR3 bases are TGTGCCAGTGAATCAGGGGTCACCTACGAGCAGTACTTC.

This chain connects TRBV7-3 to TRBJ1-4, with TRBD1 as a possible D gene (5 bases). Germline assignment: CDR1 SGHTA and CDR2 FQGTGA. The V gene lost 5 bases and the J gene lost 7 bases, with 20 bases spanning the gap. The CDR3 sequence is 16 residues long. This chain's CDR3 is CASSPLSLGGGEKLFF. CDR3 DNA sequence: TGTGCCAGCAGCCCCCTGTCTTTGGGGGGTGGTGAAAAACTGTTTTTT.

The chain uses TRBV10-2 and TRBJ2-2; D perhaps matches TRBD2 (6 bases). CDR3 length: 16 residues. Germline V gene data show CDR1 as WSHSY and CDR2 as SAAADI. The germline V and J ends were trimmed by 6 bases and 3 bases, with 17 bases remaining between them. CDR3 nucleotides: TGCGCCAGCAGAATAGCGGTCTGGGGGGACACCGGGGAGCTGTTTTTT. Encoded protein: CASRIAVWGDTGELFF.

The chain recombines TRBV10-3 with TRBJ1-1; maybe TRBD1 (6 bases). V lost 6 bases to trimming and J lost 2 bases, with 13 bases between them. Germline V gene lookup returns CDR1 ENHRY and CDR2 SYGVKD. The CDR3 is 14 amino acids. CDR3 in DNA: TGTGCCATCAGGACCGGGACAATAAACACTGAAGCTTTCTTT. Its protein product is CAIRTGTINTEAFF.

The chain couples TRBV9 to TRBJ2-7; D possibly corresponds to TRBD2 (6 bases). CDR1 and CDR2 from the germline V gene are SGDLS and YYNGEE. Trimming took 0 bases from V and 4 from J, leaving 23 bases between them. The CDR3 runs to 18 residues. CDR3 amino acids: CASSVDPRGTSKGYEQYF. The CDR3 coding sequence is TGTGCCAGCAGCGTAGACCCTCGGGGGACGTCCAAGGGGTACGAGCAGTACTTC.

CDR3 loop: CASRKTTGTSVEQYF. In DNA form, the CDR3 reads TGTGCCAGCAGAAAAACCACAGGGACATCGGTGGAGCAGTACTTC. The rearrangement uses TRBV6-6 and TRBJ2-7; D may be TRBD1 (6 bases). The CDR3 spans 15 residues. V was cut by 6 bases and J by 7 bases, with 22 bases left in between. The germline CDR1 and CDR2 sequences are MNHNY and SVGAGI (reference sequence).

The genes are TRBV5-1 and TRBJ2-2; TRBD1 matches 9 bases. Germline CDR1 is SGHRS and CDR2 is YFSETQ. V was clipped by 4 bases and J by 2 bases; unmatched bases: 6. This CDR3 is built from 16 residues. The CDR3 bases are TGCGCCAGCAGCCGGGGACAGGGTCGTAACACCGGGGAGCTGTTTTTT. Translated: CASSRGQGRNTGELFF.

The V call is TRBV7-6, the J call TRBJ2-6, with 14 bases lining up with TRBD2. This CDR3 is 19 amino acids long. The germline gives CDR1 SGHVS, CDR2 FNYEAQ. V shed 7 bases and J 2 bases; nucleotides not matched to a gene: 10. The CDR3 coding sequence is TGTGCCAGCACCTACCCGGGACTAGCGGGAGCAACTGGGGCCAACGTCCTGACTTTC. Its protein is CASTYPGLAGATGANVLTF.

The rearrangement joins TRBV19 to TRBJ2-7; the D gene is possibly TRBD1 (5 bases). The CDR3 runs to 14 residues. V was cut by 2 bases and J by 5 bases, with 13 bases left in between. Germline assignment: CDR1 LNHDA and CDR2 SQIVND (reference sequence). CDR3 in amino acids: CASSIRQGRDEQYF. In nucleotides, the CDR3 is TGTGCCAGTAGTATAAGGCAGGGTCGCGACGAGCAGTACTTC. Based on the CDR3 plus reference TRBV19 and TRBJ2-7, the full variable domain is DGGITQSPKYLFRKEGQNVTLSCEQNLNHDAMYWYRQDPGQGLRLIYYSQIVNDFQKGDIAEGYSVSREKKESFPLTVTSAQKNPTAFYLCASSIRQGRDEQYFGPGTRLTVT.

V gene TRBV11-2 combines with J gene TRBJ2-1; no clear D. Trimming shortened V by 6 bases and J by 9 bases, and 12 bases separated the two germline ends. This CDR3 has 12 amino acids. The germline V gene encodes CDR1 SGHAT and CDR2 FQNNGV. Written as DNA, the CDR3 is TGTGCCAGCAGTATCACCAGTCCTGAGCAGTTCTTC. This codes for CASSITSPEQFF.

The genes are TRBV6-5 and TRBJ1-1; no firm D call. Germline-derived CDR1 and CDR2 are MNHEY and SVGAGI. Trimming removed 2 bases at V and 10 bases at J, with 8 bases between. The CDR3 has 11 residues. The CDR3 region has the DNA TGTGCCAGCAGTTACGAGGCCCGAGCTTTCTTT. Translation gives CASSYEARAFF.

The CDR3 DNA sequence: TGTGCCTGGGGAGTCGCTTTCACTGAAGCTTTCTTT. Translating it yields CAWGVAFTEAFF. The chain employs TRBV30 and TRBJ1-1; D is unclear. This CDR3 comprises 12 residues. V lost 5 bases and J 4 bases, leaving 11 bases between the germline ends. Germline values: CDR1 GTSNPN, CDR2 SVGIG (reference sequence). Complete variable domain (other parts from reference TRBV30 and TRBJ1-1): SQTIHQWPATLVQPVGSPLSLECTVEGTSNPNLYWYRQAAGRGLQLLFYSVGIGQISSEVPQNLSASRPQDRQFILSSKKLLLSDSGFYLCAWGVAFTEAFFGQGTRLTVV.